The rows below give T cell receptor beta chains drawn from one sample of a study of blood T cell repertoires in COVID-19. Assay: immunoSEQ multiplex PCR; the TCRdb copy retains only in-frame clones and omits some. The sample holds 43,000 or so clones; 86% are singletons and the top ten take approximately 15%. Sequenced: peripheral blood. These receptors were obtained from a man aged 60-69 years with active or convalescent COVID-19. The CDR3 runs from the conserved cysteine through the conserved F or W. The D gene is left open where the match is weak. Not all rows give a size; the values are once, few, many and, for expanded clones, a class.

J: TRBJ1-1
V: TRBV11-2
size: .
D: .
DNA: TGTGCCAGCACCCATACGGGGGGGTTGAGCACTGAAGCTTTCTTT
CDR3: CASTHTGGLSTEAFF

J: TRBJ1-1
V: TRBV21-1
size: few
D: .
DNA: TGTGCCAGCGGGCAGGGCCCTGGTAGGAACACTGAAGCTTTCTTT
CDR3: CASGQGPGRNTEAFF

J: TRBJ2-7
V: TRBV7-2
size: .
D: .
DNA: TGTGCCAGCAGTTTCTCGCGGGATGGCTCCAACGAGCAGTACTTC
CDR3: CASSFSRDGSNEQYF

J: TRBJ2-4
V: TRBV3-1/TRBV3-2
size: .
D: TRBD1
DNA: TGTGCCAGCAGCTTCGACAGGGGTTTTGCCAAAAACATTCAGTACTTC
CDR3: CASSFDRGFAKNIQYF

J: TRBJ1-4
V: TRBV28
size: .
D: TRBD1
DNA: TGTGCCAGCATCACTTCAGCTGGGACAGGGTTTGAAAAACTGTTTTTT
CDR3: CASITSAGTGFEKLFF

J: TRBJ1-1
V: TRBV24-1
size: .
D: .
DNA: TGTGCCACCAGTCGCACAGGGAACACTGAAGCTTTCTTT
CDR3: CATSRTGNTEAFF

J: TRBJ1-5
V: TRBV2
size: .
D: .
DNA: TGTGCCAGCAAGAGAGATAGCAATCAGCCCCAGCATTTT
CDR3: CASKRDSNQPQHF

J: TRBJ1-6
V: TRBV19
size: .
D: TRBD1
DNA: TGTGCCAGTAGTCCCCGGGACAGGGGGATTGTTGGTAGTTCACCCCTCCACTTT
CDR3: CASSPRDRGIVGSSPLHF

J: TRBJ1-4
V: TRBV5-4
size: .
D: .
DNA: TGTGCCAGCAGCCCACCGGGGGCAACTAATGAAAAACTGTTTTTT
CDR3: CASSPPGATNEKLFF

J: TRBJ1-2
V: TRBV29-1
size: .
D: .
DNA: TGCAGCGTTGGAGGCAGGGTGGTCGACTATGGCTACACCTTC
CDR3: CSVGGRVVDYGYTF

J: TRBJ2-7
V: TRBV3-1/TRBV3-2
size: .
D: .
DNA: TGTGCCAGCAGCCCTGGACTGCGCGGGGAGCAGTACTTC
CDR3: CASSPGLRGEQYF

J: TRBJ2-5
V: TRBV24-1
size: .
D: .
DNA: TGTGCCACCAGTGATGACAGGAGAGCTCAAGAGACCCAGTACTTC
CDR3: CATSDDRRAQETQYF

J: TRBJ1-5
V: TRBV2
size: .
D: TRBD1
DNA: TGTGCCAGCAGTACCGGGACAGAGAATCAGCCCCAGCATTTT
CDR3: CASSTGTENQPQHF

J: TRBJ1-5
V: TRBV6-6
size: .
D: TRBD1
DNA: TGTGCCAGCAGTTCGGCGGGACAGGTAAATCAGCCCCAGCATTTT
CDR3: CASSSAGQVNQPQHF

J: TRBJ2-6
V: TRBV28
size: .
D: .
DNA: TGTGCCAGCAGCTTACCGCAGGGGAGAATCTCTGGGGCCAACGTCCTGACTTTC
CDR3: CASSLPQGRISGANVLTF

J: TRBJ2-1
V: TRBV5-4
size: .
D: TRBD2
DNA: TGTGCCAGCAGCTTGACAGTAGCGGGGGGCAGACATGAGCAGTTCTTC
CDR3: CASSLTVAGGRHEQFF

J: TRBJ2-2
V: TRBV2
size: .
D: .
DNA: TGTGCCAGCAGCGCCCAGGGTGTCGGGGAGCTGTTTTTT
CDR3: CASSAQGVGELFF

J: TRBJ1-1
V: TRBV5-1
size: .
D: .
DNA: TGCGCCAGCAGCTTGGACCCGGGAGGCACTGAAGCTTTCTTT
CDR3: CASSLDPGGTEAFF

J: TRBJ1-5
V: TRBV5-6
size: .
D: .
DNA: TGTGCCAGCAGCTTGAGCCGTTATCAGCCCCAGCATTTT
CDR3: CASSLSRYQPQHF

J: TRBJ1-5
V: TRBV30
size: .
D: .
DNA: TGTGCCTGGAGGTTAGGAGGCAATCAGCCCCAGCATTTT
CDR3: CAWRLGGNQPQHF

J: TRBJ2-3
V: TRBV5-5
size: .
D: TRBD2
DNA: TGTGCCAGCAGCTTAACGTGGGTAGCGGGGGAAAATACGCAGTATTTT
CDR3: CASSLTWVAGENTQYF

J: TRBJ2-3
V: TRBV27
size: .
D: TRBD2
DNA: TGTGCCAGCAGCCGTAGCGGGGTGAGCACAGATACGCAGTATTTT
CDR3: CASSRSGVSTDTQYF

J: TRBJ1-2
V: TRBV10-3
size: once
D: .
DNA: TGTGCCATCAGTGAGTCGGGAGGGGAAGATGGCTACACCTTC
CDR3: CAISESGGEDGYTF

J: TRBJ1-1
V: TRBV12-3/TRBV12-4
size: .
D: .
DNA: TGTGCCAGCAGTTTTCCCGACAAGCCTGAAGCTTTCTTT
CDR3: CASSFPDKPEAFF

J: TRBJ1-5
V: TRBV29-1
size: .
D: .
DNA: TGCAGCGTAGCCGGGGAATATAGCAATCAGCCCCAGCATTTT
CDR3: CSVAGEYSNQPQHF

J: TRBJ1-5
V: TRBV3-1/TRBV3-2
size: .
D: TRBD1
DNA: TGTGCCAGCAGCCAAGAAGGGGGCGGTCAGCCCCAGCATTTT
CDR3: CASSQEGGGQPQHF

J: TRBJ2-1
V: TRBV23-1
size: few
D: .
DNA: TGCGCCAGCCCTGGGCAGGGGAAGTACGATGAGCAGTTCTTC
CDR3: CASPGQGKYDEQFF